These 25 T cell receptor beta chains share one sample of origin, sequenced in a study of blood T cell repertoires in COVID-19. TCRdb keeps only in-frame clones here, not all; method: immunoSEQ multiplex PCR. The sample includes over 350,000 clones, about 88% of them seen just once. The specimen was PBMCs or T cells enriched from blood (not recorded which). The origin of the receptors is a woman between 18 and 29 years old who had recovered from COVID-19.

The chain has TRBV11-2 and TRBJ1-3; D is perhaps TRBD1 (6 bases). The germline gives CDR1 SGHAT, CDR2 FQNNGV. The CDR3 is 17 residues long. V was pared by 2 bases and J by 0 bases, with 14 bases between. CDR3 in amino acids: CASSLFQGRSSGNTIYF. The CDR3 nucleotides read TGTGCCAGCAGCTTATTCCAGGGGCGCAGCTCTGGAAACACCATATATTTT.

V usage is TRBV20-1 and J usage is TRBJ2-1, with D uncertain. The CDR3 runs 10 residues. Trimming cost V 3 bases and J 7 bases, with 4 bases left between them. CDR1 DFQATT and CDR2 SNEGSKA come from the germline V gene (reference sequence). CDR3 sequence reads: CSARANEQFF. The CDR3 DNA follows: TGCAGTGCTAGGGCAAATGAGCAGTTCTTC.

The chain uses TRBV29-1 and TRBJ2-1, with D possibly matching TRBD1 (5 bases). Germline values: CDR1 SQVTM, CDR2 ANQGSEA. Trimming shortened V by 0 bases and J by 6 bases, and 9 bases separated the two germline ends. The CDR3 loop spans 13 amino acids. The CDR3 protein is CSVEDRRVNEQFF. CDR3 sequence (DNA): TGCAGCGTTGAAGATCGCAGGGTCAATGAGCAGTTCTTC.

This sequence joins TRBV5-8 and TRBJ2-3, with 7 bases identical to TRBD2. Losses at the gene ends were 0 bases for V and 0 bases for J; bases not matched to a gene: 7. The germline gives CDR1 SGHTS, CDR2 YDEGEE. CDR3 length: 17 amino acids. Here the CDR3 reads CASSLAVLAASTDTQYF. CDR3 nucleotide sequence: TGTGCCAGCAGCTTGGCCGTCCTAGCGGCTAGCACAGATACGCAGTATTTT.

Here the CDR3 reads CASSFSEKLFF. The CDR3 DNA is TGTGCCAGCAGTTTTTCGGAAAAACTGTTTTTT. The rearrangement uses TRBV12-3 or TRBV12-4 and TRBJ1-4; D is ambiguous. The CDR3 totals 11 residues. Trimming left V 3 bases short and J 8 bases short, with 4 bases between.

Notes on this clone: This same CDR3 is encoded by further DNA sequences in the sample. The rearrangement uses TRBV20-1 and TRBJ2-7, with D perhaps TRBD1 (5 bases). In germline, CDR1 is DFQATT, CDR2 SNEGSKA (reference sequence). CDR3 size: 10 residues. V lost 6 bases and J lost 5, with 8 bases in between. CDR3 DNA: TGCAGTGCAAGGGGTAACGAGCAGTACTTC. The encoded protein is CSARGNEQYF.

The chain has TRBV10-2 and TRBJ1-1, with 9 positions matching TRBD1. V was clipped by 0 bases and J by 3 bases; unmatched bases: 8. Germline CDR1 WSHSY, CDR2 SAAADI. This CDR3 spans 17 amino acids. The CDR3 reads CASSESWFRQGDTEAFF. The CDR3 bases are TGCGCCAGCAGTGAGTCATGGTTTCGACAGGGGGACACTGAAGCTTTCTTT.

The CDR3 loop reads CASSQSTGGNEKLFF. The CDR3 coding sequence is TGCGCCAGCAGCCAATCCACAGGGGGTAATGAAAAACTGTTTTTT. V is TRBV4-1 and J is TRBJ1-4; 8 bases are a match to TRBD1. V gave up 2 bases and J gave up 4 bases; unmatched junction bases: 3. The CDR3 covers 15 residues. Germline V CDR1 and CDR2: MGHRA, YSYEKL.

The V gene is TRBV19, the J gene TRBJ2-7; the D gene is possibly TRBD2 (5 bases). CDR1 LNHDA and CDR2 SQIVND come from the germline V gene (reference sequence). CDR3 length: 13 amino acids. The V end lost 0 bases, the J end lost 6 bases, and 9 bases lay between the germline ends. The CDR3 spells CASSIDGGPEQYF. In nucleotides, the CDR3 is TGTGCCAGTAGTATAGATGGCGGGCCCGAGCAGTACTTC.

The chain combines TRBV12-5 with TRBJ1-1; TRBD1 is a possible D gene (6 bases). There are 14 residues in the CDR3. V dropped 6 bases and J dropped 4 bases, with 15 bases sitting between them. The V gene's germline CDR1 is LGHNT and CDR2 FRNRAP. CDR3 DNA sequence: TGTGCTAGTGGGCACCAGGGGCAGGGCACTGAAGCTTTCTTT. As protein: CASGHQGQGTEAFF.

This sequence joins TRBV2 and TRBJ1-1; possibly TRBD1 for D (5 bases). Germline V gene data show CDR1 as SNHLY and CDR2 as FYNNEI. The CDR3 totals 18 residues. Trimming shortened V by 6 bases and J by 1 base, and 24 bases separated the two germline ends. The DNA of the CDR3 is TGTGCCAGCAGACCCCTTTCGGGGGGGATCTTGACGAACACTGAAGCTTTCTTT. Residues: CASRPLSGGILTNTEAFF.

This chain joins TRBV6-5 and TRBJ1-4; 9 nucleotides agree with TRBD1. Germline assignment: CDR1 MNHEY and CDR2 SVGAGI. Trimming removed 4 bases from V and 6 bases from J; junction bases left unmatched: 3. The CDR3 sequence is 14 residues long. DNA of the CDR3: TGTGCCAGCAGTTCCTGGACAGGGGATGAAAAACTGTTTTTT. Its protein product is CASSSWTGDEKLFF.

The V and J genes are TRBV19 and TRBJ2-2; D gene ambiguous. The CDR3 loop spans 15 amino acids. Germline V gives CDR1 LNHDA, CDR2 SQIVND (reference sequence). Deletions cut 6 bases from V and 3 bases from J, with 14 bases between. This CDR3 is CASRSQEYDTGELFF. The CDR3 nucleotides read TGTGCCAGTAGATCCCAGGAATACGACACCGGGGAGCTGTTTTTT.

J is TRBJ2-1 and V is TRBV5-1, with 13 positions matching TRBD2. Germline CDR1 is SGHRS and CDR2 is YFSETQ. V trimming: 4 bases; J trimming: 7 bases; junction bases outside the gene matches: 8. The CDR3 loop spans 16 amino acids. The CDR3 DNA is TGCGCCAGCAGCCAGTTACTAGCGGGGGGGCATAATGAGCAGTTCTTC. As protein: CASSQLLAGGHNEQFF.

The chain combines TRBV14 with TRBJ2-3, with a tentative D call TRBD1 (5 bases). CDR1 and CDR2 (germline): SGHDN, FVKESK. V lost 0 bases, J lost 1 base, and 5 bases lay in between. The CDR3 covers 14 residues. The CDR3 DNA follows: TGTGCCAGCAGCCAAGACAGGGGCACAGATACGCAGTATTTT. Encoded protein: CASSQDRGTDTQYF. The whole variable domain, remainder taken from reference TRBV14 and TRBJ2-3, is EAGVTQFPSHSVIEKGQTVTLRCDPISGHDNLYWYRRVMGKEIKFLLHFVKESKQDESGMPNNRFLAERTGGTYSTLKVQPAELEDSGVYFCASSQDRGTDTQYFGPGTRLTVL.

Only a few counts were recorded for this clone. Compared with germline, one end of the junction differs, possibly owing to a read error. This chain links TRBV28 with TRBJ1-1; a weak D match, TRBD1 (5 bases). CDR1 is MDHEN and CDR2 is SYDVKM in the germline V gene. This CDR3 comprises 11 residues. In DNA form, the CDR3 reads TGTGCCAGCAAGGAAAACGGAGGGGCTTGGTTT. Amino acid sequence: CASKENGGAWF. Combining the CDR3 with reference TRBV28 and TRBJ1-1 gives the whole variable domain DVKVTQSSRYLVKRTGEKVFLECVQDMDHENMFWYRQDPGLGLRLIYFSYDVKMKEKGDIPEGYSVSREKKERFSLILESASTNQTSMYLCASKENGGAWFGQGTRLTVV.

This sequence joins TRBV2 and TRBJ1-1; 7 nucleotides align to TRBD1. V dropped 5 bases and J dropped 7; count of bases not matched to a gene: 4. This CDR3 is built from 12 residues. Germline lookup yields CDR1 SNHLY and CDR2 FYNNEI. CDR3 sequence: CASSPGGGEAFF. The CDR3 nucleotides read TGTGCCAGCAGTCCAGGGGGAGGTGAAGCTTTCTTT.

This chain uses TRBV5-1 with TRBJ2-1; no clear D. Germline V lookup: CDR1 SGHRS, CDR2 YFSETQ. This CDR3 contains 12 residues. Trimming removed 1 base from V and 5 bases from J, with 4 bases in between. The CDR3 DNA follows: TGCGCCAGCAGCTTGACTCACAATGAGCAGTTCTTC. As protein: CASSLTHNEQFF.

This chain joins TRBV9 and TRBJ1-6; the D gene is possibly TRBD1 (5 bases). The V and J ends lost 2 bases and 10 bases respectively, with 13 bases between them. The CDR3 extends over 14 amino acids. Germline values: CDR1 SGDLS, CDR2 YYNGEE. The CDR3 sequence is CASSVGGAGSPLHF. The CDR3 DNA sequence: TGTGCCAGCAGCGTCGGTGGGGCAGGCTCACCCCTCCACTTT.

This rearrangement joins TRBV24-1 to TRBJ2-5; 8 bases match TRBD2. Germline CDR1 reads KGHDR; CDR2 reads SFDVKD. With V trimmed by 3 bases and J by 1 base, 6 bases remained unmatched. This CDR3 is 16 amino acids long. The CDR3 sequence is CATSDPTSGSQETQYF. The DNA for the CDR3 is TGTGCCACCAGTGATCCAACTAGCGGCTCCCAAGAGACCCAGTACTTC.

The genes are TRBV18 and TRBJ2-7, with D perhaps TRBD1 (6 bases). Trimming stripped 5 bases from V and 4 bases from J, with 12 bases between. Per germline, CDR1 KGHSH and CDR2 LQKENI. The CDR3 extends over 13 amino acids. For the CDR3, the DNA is TGTGCCAGCTCAGGCAACACAGGGTACGAGCAGTACTTC. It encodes CASSGNTGYEQYF.

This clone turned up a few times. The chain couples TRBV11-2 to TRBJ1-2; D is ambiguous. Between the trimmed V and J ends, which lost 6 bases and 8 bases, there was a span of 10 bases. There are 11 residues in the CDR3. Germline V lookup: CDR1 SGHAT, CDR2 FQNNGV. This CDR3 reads CASSNSYGYTF. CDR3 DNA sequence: TGTGCCAGCAGTAACAGTTACGGCTACACCTTC.

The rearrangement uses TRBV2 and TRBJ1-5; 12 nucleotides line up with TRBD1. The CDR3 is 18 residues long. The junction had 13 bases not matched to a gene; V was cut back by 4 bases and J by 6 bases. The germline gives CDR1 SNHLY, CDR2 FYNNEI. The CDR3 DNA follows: TGTGCCAGCAGTGCTGGGACAGGGGGCGCGTTATTTGGTCAGCCCCAGCATTTT. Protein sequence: CASSAGTGGALFGQPQHF. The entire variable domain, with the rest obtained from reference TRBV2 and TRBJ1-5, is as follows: EPEVTQTPSHQVTQMGQEVILRCVPISNHLYFYWYRQILGQKVEFLVSFYNNEISEKSEIFDDQFSVERPDGSNFTLKIRSTKLEDSAMYFCASSAGTGGALFGQPQHFGDGTRLSIL.

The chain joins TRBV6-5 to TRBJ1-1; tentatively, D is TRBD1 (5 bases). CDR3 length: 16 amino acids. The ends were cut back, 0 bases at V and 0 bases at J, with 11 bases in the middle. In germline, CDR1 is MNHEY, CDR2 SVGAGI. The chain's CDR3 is CASSYSHTGVNTEAFF. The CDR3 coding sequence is TGTGCCAGCAGTTACTCCCACACAGGAGTGAACACTGAAGCTTTCTTT.

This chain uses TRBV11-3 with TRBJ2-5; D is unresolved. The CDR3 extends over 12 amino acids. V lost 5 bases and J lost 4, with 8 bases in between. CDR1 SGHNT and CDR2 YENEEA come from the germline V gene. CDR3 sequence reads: CASSGSGETQYF. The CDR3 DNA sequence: TGTGCCAGCAGCGGATCGGGAGAGACCCAGTACTTC.